This T cell receptor (beta chain) was captured by sequencing in a study of technical replicates of blood from a few donors (dated by TCRdb to the late 2010s). Concerning this clone itself: The antigen this receptor binds is unknown. Per-base quality was not reported, and no clone a single base away is much larger than it.

Libraries were constructed by the immunoSEQ multiplex PCR assay. As stored in TCRdb, this immuneACCESS dataset retains in-frame rearrangements with V and J assigned. A fraction of the clones does not appear; measured against another copy, unresolved V genes explain less than half of the discrepancy, and the remainder lacks a known reason. This sample comprises about 70,000 clones, around 97% of them detected only once. Of the sample, 0.21% is held by the ten largest clones. The CDR3 holds 18 amino acids from the cysteine to the phenylalanine. Solely the CDR3 DNA is kept, with 54 bases framed from the first base.

The sequenced sample consisted of T cells isolated from PBMCs. This clonotype was sampled from a human donor in good health. The sequence joins TRBV21-1 to TRBJ2-6; TRBD1 is taken as the D call from the table, unchecked against the DNA. TRBV21-1 is marked as a pseudogene. CDR3 reads: CASSKETGNLSGANVLTF. The nucleotide sequence reads as follows: TGTGCCAGCAGCAAAGAGACAGGTAATCTCTCTGGGGCCAACGTCCTGACTTTC.